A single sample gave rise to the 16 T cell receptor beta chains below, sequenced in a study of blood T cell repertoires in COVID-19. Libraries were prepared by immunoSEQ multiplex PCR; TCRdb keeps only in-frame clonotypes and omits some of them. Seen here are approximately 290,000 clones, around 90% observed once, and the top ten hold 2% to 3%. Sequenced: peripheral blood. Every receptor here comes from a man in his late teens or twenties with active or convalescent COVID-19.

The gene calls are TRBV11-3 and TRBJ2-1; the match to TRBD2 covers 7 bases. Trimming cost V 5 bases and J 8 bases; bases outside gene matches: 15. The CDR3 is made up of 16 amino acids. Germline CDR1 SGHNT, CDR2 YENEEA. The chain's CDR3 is CASSRGFGTGGDEQFF. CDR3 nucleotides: TGTGCCAGCAGCCGTGGATTTGGGACGGGAGGAGATGAGCAGTTCTTC.

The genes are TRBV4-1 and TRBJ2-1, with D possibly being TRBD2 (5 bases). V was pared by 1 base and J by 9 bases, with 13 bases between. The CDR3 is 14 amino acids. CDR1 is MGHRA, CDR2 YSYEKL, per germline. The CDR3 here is CASSQVPGGGEQFF. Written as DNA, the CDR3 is TGCGCCAGCAGCCAAGTTCCAGGAGGAGGTGAGCAGTTCTTC.

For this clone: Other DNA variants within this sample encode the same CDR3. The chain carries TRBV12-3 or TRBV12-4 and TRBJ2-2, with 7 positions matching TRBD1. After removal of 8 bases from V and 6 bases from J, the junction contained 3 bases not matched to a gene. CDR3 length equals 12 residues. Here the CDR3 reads CASSQGSGELFF. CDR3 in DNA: TGTGCCAGCTCACAGGGGTCCGGGGAGCTGTTTTTT.

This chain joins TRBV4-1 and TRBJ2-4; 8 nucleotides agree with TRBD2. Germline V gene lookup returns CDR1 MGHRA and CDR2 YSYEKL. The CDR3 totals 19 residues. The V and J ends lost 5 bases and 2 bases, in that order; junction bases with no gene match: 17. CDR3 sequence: CASSNPTKSGGLPKNIQYF. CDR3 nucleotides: TGCGCCAGCAGCAACCCGACAAAGAGCGGGGGCCTCCCCAAAAACATTCAGTACTTC.

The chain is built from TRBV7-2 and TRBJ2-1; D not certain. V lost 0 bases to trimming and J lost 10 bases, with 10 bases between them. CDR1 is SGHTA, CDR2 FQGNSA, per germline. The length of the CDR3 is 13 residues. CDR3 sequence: CASSLAPNEEQFF. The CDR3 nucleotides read TGTGCCAGCAGCTTAGCCCCTAATGAAGAGCAGTTCTTC.

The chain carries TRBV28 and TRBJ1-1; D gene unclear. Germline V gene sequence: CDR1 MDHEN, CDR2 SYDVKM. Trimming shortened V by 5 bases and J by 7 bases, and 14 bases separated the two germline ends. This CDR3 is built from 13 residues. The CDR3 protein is CASSPESVNEAFF. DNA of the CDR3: TGTGCCAGCAGTCCGGAGAGCGTCAATGAAGCTTTCTTT. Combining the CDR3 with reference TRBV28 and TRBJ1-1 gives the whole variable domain DVKVTQSSRYLVKRTGEKVFLECVQDMDHENMFWYRQDPGLGLRLIYFSYDVKMKEKGDIPEGYSVSREKKERFSLILESASTNQTSMYLCASSPESVNEAFFGQGTRLTVV.

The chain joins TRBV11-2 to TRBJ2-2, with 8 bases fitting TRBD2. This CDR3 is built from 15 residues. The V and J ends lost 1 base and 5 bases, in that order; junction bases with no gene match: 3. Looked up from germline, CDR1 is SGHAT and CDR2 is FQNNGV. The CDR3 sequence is CASSLAGGPTGELFF. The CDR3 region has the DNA TGTGCCAGCAGCTTAGCGGGGGGGCCGACCGGGGAGCTGTTTTTT. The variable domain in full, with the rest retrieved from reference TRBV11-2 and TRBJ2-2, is EAGVAQSPRYKIIEKRQSVAFWCNPISGHATLYWYQQILGQGPKLLIQFQNNGVVDDSQLPKDRFSAERLKGVDSTLKIQPAKLEDSAVYLCASSLAGGPTGELFFGEGSRLTVL.

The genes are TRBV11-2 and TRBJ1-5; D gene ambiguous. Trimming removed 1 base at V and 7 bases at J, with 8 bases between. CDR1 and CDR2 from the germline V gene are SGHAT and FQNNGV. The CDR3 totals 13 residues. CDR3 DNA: TGTGCCAGCAGCTTAGGTCACAAACAGCCCCAGCATTTT. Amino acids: CASSLGHKQPQHF.

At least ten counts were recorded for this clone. The CDR3 DNA follows: TGTGCCAGTAGTATGCAAACTAGCGGCTACAATGAGCAGTTCTTC. Amino acid sequence: CASSMQTSGYNEQFF. The J gene is TRBJ2-1, the V gene TRBV19; 8 nucleotides align to TRBD2. The CDR3 loop spans 15 amino acids. Germline CDR1 is LNHDA and CDR2 is SQIVND (reference sequence). V gave up 3 bases and J gave up 3 bases; unmatched junction bases: 4.

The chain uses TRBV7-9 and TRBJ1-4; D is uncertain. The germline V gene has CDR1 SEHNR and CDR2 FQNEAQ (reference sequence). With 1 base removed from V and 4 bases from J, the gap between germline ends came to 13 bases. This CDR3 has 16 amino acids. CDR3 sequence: CASSLGADGYNEKLFF. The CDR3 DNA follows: TGTGCCAGCAGCTTAGGGGCAGACGGATATAATGAAAAACTGTTTTTT.

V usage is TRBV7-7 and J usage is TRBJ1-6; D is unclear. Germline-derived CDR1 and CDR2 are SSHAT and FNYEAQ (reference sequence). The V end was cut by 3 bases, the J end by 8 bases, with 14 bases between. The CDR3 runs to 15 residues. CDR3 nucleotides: TGTGCCAGCAGCTTTTGGGCAACGAATTATTCACCCCTCCACTTT. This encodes CASSFWATNYSPLHF.

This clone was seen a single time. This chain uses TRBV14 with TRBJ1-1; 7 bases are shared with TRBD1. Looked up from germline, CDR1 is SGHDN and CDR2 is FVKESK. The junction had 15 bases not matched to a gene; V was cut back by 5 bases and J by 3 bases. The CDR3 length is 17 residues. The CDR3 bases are TGTGCCAGCAGCTTGCGGGACAGAGGGGCGCTGGACACTGAAGCTTTCTTT. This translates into CASSLRDRGALDTEAFF. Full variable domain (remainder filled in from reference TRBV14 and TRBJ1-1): EAGVTQFPSHSVIEKGQTVTLRCDPISGHDNLYWYRRVMGKEIKFLLHFVKESKQDESGMPNNRFLAERTGGTYSTLKVQPAELEDSGVYFCASSLRDRGALDTEAFFGQGTRLTVV.

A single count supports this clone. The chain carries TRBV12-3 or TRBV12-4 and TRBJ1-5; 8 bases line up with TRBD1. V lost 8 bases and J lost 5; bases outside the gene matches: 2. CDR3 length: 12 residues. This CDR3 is CASGQGDQPQHF. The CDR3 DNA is TGTGCCAGCGGACAGGGCGATCAGCCCCAGCATTTT.

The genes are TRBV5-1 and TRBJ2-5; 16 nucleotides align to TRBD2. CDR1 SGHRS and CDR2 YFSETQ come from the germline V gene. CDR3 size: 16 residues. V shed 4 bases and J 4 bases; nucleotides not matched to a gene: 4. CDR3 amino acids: CASSPGLAGGRETQYF. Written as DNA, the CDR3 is TGCGCCAGCAGCCCGGGACTAGCGGGAGGGCGAGAGACCCAGTACTTC.

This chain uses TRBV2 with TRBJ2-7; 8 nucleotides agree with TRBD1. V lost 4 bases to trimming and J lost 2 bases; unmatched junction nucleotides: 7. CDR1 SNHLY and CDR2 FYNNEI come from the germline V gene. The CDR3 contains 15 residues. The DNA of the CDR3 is TGTGCCAGCAGTGTTGGACAGGGTGGGACCTACGAGCAGTACTTC. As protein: CASSVGQGGTYEQYF.

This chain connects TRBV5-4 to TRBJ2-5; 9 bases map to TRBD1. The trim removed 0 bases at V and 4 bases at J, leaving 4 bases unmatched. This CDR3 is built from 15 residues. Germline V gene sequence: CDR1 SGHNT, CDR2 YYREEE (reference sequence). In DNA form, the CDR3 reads TGTGCCAGCAGCTTGGAACAGGGGGCCGGAGAGACCCAGTACTTC. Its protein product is CASSLEQGAGETQYF.